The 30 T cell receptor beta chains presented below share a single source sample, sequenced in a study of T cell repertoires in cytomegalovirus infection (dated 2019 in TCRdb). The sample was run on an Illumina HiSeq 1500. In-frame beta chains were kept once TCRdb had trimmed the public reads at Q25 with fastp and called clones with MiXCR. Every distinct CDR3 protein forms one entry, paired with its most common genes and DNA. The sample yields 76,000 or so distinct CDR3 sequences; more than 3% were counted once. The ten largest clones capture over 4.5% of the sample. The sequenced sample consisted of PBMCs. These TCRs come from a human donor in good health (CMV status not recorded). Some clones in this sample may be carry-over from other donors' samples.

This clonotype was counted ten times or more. CDR3 sequence reads: CASSAEWADTGELFF. The DNA for the CDR3 is TGTGCCAGCAGCGCTGAGTGGGCGGACACCGGGGAGCTGTTTTTT. The chain couples TRBV2 to TRBJ2-2, with unresolved D. The V and J ends lost 6 bases and 3 bases respectively, with 14 bases between them. Germline CDR1 SNHLY, CDR2 FYNNEI. CDR3 length: 15 amino acids.

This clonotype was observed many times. The CDR3 nucleotides are TGTGCCAGCAGTTTCAGGGAGAACACTGAAGCTTTCTTT. Protein sequence: CASSFRENTEAFF. The chain is built from TRBV6-2 or TRBV6-3 and TRBJ1-1; D perhaps matches TRBD1 (5 bases). CDR1 is MNHEY, CDR2 SVGEGT, per germline. The CDR3 runs 13 residues. V dropped 4 bases and J dropped 1 base, with 7 bases sitting between them.

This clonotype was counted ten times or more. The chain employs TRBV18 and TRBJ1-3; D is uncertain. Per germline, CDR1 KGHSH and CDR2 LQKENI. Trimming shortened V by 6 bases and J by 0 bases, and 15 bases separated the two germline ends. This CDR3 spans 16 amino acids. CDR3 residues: CASSQTGIDSGNTIYF. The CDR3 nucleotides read TGTGCCAGCTCCCAGACTGGAATAGACTCTGGAAACACCATATATTTT.

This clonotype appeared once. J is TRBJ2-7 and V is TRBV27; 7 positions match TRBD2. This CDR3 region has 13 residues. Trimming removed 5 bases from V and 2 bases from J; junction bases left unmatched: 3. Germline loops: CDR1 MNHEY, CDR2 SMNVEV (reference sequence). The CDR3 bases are TGTGCCAGCAGTATGGGGGGGACCTACGAGCAGTACTTC. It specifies CASSMGGTYEQYF.

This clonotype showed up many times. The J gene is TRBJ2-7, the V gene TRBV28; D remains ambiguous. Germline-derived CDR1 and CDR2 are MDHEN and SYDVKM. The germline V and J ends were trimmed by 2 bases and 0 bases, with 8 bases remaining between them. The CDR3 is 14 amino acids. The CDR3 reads CASSLGWSSYEQYF. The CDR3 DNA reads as TGTGCCAGCAGTTTAGGTTGGAGCTCCTACGAGCAGTACTTC.

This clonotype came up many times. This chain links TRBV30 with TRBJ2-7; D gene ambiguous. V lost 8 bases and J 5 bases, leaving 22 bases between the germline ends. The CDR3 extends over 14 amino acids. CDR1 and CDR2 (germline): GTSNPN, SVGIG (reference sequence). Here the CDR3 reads CALHRPALGNEQYF. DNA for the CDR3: TGTGCCCTGCACCGACCAGCGCTCGGCAACGAGCAGTACTTC.

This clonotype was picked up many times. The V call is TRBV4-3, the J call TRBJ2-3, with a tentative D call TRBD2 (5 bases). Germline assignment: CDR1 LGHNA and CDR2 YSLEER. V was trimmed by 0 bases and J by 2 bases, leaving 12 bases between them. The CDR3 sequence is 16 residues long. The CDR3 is CASSQEFGNPTDTQYF. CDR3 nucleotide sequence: TGCGCCAGCAGCCAAGAGTTCGGGAATCCCACAGATACGCAGTATTTT.

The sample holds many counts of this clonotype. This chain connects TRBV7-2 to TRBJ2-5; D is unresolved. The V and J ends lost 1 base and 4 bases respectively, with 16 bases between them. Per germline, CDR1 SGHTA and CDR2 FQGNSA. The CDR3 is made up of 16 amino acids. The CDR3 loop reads CASSLVGSAVRETQYF. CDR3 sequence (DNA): TGTGCCAGCAGCTTAGTCGGCTCTGCTGTGAGAGAGACCCAGTACTTC.

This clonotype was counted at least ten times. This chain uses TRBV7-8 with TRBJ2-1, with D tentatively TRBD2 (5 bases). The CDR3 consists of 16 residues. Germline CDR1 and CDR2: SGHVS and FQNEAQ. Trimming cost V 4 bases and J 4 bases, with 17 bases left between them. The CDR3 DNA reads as TGTGCCAGCAGCTCCAACCAGCGGCTTACGTACAATGAGCAGTTCTTC. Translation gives CASSSNQRLTYNEQFF.

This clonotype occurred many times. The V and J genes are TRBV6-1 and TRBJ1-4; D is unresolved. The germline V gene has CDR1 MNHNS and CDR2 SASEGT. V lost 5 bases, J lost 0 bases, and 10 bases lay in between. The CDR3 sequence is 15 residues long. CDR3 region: CASSSQYATNEKLFF. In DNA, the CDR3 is TGTGCCAGCAGTTCGCAGTACGCAACTAATGAAAAACTGTTTTTT.

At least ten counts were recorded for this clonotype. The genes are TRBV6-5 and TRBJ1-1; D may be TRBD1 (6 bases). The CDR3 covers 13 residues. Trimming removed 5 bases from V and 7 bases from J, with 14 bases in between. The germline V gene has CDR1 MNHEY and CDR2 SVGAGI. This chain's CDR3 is CASSRSTGIEAFF. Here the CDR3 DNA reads TGTGCCAGCAGTCGATCAACAGGGATTGAAGCTTTCTTT.

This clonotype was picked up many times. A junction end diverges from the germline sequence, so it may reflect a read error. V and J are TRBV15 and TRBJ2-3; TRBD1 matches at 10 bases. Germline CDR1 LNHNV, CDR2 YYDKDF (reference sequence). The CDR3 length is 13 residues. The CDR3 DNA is TGTGCCACCAGCAGAGCCCGGGACAGGGGACGCCTTTTT. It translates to CATSRARDRGRLF.

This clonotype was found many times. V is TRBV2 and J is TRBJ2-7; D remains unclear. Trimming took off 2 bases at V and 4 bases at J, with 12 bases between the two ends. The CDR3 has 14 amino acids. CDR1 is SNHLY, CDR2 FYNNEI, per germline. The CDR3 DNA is TGTGCCAGCAGTGAAAATCTACCCGGGTACGAGCAGTACTTC. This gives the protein CASSENLPGYEQYF.

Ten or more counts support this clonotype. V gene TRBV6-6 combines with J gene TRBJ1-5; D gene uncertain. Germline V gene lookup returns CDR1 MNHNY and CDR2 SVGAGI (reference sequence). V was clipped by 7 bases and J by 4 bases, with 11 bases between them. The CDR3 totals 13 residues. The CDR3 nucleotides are TGTGCCAGCACTCTTAAGGGTAATCAGCCCCAGCATTTT. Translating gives CASTLKGNQPQHF.

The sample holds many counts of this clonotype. The CDR3 reads CASRGGSSGNTIYF. The CDR3 DNA reads TGTGCCAGCAGAGGGGGAAGCTCTGGAAACACCATATATTTT. The rearrangement links TRBV28 to TRBJ1-3, with TRBD1 as a possible D gene (6 bases). The V end lost 6 bases, the J end lost 0 bases, and 9 bases lay between the germline ends. Germline V gene sequence: CDR1 MDHEN, CDR2 SYDVKM. The CDR3 has 14 amino acids.

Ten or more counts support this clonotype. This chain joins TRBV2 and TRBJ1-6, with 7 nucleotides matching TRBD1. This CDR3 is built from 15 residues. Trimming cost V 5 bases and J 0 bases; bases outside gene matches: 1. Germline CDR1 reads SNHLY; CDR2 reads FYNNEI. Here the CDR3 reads CASSRQGSYNSPLHF. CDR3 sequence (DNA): TGTGCCAGCAGTAGACAGGGCTCCTATAATTCACCCCTCCACTTT.

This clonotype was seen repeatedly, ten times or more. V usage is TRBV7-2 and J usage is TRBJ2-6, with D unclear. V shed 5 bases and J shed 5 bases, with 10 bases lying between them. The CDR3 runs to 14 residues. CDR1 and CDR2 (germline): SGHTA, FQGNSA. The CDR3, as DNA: TGTGCCAGCAGCCGTACCGCTAGGGCCAACGTCCTGACTTTC. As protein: CASSRTARANVLTF.

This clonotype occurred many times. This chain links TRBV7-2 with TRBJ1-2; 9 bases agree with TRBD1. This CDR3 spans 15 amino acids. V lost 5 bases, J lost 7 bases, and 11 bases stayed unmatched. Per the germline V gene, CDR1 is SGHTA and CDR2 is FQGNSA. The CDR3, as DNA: TGTGCCAGCAGCACAGACGACGGGACAGGGTTTGGCTACACCTTC. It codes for CASSTDDGTGFGYTF.

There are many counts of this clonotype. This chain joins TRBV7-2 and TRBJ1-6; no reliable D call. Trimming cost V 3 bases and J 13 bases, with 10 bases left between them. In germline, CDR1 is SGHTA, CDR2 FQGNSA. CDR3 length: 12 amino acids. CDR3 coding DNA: TGTGCCAGCAGCTTCCCCCTTGTGCCCCTCCACTTT. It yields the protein CASSFPLVPLHF.

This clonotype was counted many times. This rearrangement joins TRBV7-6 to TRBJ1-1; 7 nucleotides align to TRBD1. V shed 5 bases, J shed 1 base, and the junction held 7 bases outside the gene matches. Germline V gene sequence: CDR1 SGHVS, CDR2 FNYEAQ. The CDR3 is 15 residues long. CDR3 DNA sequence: TGTGCCAGCAGCCAGGGGGGGCGGTCGAACACTGAAGCTTTCTTT. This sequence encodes CASSQGGRSNTEAFF.

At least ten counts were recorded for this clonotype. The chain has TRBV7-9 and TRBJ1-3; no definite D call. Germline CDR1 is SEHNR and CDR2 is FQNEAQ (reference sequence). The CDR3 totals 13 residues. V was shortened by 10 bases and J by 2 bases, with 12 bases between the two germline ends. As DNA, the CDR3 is TGTGCCACCAGTGGAGTGACTGGAAACACCATATATTTT. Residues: CATSGVTGNTIYF.

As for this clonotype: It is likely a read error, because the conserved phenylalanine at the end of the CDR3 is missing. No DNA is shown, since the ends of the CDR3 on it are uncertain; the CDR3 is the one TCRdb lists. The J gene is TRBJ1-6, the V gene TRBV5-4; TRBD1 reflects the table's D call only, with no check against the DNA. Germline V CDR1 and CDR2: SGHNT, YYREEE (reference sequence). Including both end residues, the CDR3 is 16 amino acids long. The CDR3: CASSPQGARWDSPLQL.

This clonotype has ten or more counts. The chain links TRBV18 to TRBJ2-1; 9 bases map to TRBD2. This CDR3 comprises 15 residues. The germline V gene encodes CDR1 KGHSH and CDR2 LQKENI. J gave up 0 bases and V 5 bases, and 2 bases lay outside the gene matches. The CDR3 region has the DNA TGTGCCAGCTCAGTAGCGGGGGACTCCTACAATGAGCAGTTCTTC. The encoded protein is CASSVAGDSYNEQFF.

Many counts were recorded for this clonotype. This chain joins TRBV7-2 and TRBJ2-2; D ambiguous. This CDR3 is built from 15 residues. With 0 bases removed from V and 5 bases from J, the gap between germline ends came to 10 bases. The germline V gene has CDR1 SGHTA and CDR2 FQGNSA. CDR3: CASSLAGTMTGELFF. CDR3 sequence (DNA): TGTGCCAGCAGCTTAGCGGGCACGATGACCGGGGAGCTGTTTTTT.

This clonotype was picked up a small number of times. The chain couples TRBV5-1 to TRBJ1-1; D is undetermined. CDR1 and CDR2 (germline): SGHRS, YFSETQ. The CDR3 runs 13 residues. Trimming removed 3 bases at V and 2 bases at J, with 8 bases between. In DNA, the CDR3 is TGCGCCAGCAGCTCTGCCATCAACACTGAAGCTTTCTTT. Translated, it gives CASSSAINTEAFF.

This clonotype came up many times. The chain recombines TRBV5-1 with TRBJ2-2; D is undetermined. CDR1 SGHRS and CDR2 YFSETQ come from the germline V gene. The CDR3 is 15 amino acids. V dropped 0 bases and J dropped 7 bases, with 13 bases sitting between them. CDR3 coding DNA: TGCGCCAGCAGCTTGGTCGGTAGCTCAATCGGGGAGCTGTTTTTT. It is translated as CASSLVGSSIGELFF.

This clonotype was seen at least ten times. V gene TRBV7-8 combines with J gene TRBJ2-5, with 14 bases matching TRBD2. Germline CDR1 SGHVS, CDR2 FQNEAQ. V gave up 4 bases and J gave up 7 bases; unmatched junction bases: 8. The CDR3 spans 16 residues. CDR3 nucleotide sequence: TGTGCCAGCAGCTCGGGACTAGCGGGGGCCTCCGGGACCCAGTACTTC. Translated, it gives CASSSGLAGASGTQYF.

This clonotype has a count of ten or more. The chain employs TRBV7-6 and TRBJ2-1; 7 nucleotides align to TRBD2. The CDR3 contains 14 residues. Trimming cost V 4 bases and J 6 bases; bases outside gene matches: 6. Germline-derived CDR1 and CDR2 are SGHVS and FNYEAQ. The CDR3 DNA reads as TGTGCCAGCAGCTCCGTTGGGAGGGGCAATGAGCAGTTCTTC. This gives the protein CASSSVGRGNEQFF.

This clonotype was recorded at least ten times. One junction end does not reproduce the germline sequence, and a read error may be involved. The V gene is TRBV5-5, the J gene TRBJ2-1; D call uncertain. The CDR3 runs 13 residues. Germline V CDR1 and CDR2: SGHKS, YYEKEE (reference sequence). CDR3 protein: CVSSFEEGNEQFF. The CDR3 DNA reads TGTGTCAGCAGCTTTGAGGAAGGCAATGAGCAGTTCTTC.

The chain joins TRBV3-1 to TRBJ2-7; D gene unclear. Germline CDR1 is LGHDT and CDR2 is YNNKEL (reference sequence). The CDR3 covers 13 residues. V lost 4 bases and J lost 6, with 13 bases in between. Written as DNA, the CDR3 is TGTGCCAGCAGCCGGACCGACACAGCCGAGCAGTACTTC. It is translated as CASSRTDTAEQYF.